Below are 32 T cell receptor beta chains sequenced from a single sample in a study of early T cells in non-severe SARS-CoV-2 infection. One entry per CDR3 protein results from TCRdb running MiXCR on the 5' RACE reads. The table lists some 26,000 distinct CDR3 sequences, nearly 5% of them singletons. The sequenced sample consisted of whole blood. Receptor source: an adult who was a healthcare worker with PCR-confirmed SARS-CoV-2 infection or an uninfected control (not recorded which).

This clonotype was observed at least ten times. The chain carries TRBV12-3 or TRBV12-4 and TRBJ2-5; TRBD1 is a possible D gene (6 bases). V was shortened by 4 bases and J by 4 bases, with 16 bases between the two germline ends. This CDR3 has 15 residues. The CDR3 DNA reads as TGTGCCAGCAGTTACCTACAGGGAGAAGGAGAGACCCAGTACTTC. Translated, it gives CASSYLQGEGETQYF.

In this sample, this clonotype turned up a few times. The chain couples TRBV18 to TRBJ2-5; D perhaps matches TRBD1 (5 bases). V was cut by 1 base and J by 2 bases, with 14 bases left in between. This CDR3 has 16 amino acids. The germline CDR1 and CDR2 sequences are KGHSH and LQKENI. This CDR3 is CASSPRGVGPQETQYF. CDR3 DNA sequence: TGTGCCAGCTCACCACGGGGTGTGGGGCCGCAAGAGACCCAGTACTTC.

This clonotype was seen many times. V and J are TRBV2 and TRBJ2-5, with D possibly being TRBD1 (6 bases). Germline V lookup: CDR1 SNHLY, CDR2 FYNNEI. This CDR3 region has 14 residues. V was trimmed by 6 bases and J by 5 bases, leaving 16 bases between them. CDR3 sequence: CASSGLKGDETQYF. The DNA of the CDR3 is TGTGCCAGCAGCGGCCTGAAGGGGGACGAGACCCAGTACTTC.

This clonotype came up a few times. The CDR3 sequence is CASSSQPTNEKLFF. In DNA form, the CDR3 reads TGCGCCAGCAGCTCGCAACCAACTAATGAAAAACTGTTTTTT. The chain carries TRBV5-1 and TRBJ1-4; D gene ambiguous. V gave up 3 bases and J gave up 0 bases, with 6 bases separating them. CDR1 SGHRS and CDR2 YFSETQ come from the germline V gene. The CDR3 extends over 14 amino acids.

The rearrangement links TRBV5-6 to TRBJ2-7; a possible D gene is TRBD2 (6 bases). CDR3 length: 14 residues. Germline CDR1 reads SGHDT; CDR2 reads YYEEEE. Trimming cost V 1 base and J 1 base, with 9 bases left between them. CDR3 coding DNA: TGTGCCAGCAGCTTGTTGGCGGGGTCCTACGAGCAGTACTTC. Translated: CASSLLAGSYEQYF.

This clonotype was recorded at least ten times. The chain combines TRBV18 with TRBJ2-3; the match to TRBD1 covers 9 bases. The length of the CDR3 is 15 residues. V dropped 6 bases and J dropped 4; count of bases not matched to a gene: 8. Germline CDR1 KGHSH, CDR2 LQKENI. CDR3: CASSPGTGRPDTQYF. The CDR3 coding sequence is TGTGCCAGCTCTCCCGGGACAGGGCGTCCAGATACGCAGTATTTT.

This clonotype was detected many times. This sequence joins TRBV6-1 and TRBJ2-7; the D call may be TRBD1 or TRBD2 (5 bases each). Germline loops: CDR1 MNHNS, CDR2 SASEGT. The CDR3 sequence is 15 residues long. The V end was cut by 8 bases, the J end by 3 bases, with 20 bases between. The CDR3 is CASAIEGIGVYEQYF. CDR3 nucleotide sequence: TGTGCCAGCGCGATCGAGGGGATCGGCGTCTACGAGCAGTACTTC.

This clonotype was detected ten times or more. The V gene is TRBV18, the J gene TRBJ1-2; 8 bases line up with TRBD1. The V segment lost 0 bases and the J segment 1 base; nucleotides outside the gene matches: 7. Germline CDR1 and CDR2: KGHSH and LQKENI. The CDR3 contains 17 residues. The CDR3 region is CASSPPGRQGNNYGYTF. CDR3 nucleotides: TGTGCCAGCTCACCACCCGGACGACAGGGGAATAACTATGGCTACACCTTC.

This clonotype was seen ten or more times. The CDR3 loop is CASSPRGTRNTEAFF. The CDR3 DNA sequence: TGTGCCAGCAGTCCCAGGGGCACAAGGAACACTGAAGCTTTCTTT. This chain links TRBV12-3 or TRBV12-4 with TRBJ1-1, with D maybe TRBD1 (6 bases). V lost 5 bases and J 1 base, leaving 14 bases between the germline ends. There are 15 residues in the CDR3.

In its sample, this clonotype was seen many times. The CDR3 loop is CSAWAVTGSHEQYF. DNA of the CDR3: TGCAGCGCCTGGGCCGTTACGGGTAGCCACGAGCAGTACTTC. This chain links TRBV29-1 with TRBJ2-7; D not certain. The CDR3 totals 14 residues. Trimming cost V 7 bases and J 5 bases, with 21 bases left between them. Germline values: CDR1 SQVTM, CDR2 ANQGSEA.

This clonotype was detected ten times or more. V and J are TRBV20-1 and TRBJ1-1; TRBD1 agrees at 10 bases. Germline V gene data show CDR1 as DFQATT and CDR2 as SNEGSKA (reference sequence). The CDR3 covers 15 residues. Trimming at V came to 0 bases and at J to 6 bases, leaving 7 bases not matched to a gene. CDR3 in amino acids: CSARDKGQGFSEAFF. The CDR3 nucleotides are TGCAGTGCTAGAGATAAGGGACAGGGGTTCTCTGAAGCTTTCTTT.

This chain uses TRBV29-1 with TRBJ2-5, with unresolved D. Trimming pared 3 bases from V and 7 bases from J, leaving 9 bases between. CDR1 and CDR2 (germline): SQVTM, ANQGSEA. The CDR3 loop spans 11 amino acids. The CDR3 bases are TGCAGCGTTGACACTTCATCGACCCAGTACTTC. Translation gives CSVDTSSTQYF.

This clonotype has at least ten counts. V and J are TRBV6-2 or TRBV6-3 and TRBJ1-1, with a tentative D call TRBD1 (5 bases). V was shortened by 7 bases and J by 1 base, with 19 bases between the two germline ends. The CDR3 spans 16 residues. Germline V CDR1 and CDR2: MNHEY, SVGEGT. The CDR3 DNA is TGTGCCAGCACCCTCACTCGGAGACAGAGGAACACTGAAGCTTTCTTT. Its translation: CASTLTRRQRNTEAFF.

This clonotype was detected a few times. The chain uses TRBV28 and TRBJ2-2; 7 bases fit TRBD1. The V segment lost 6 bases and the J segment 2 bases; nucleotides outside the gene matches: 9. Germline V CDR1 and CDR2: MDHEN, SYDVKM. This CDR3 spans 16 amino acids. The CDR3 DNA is TGTGCCAGCAGCTCATTAGGGACAGACAACACCGGGGAGCTGTTTTTT. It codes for CASSSLGTDNTGELFF.

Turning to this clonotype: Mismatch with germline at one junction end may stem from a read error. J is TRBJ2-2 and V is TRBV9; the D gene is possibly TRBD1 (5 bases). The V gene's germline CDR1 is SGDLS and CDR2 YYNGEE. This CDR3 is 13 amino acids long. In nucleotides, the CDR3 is TGTGCCAGCAGCGTCGACGGTACAGGTCGACTGTCTTTT. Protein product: CASSVDGTGRLSF.

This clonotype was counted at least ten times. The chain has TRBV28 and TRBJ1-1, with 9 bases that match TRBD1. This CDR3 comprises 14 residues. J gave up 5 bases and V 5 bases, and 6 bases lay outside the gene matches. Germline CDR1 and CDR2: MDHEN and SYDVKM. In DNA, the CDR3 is TGTGCCAGCAGTCGGGACAGGGAAGTAACTGAAGCTTTCTTT. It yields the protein CASSRDREVTEAFF.

Here the CDR3 DNA reads TGTGCCAGCAGTTTAGCGACAAGGGGCAATGAAAAACTGTTTTTT. This translates into CASSLATRGNEKLFF. V gene TRBV28 combines with J gene TRBJ1-4; possibly TRBD1 for D (5 bases). CDR1 MDHEN and CDR2 SYDVKM come from the germline V gene. The CDR3 loop spans 15 amino acids. Trimming pared 2 bases from V and 5 bases from J, leaving 12 bases between.

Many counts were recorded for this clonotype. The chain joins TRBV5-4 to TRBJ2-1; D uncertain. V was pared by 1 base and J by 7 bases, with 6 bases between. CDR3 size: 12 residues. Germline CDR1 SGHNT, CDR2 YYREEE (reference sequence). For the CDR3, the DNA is TGTGCCAGCAGCTTGCAAGGGAATGAGCAGTTCTTC. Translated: CASSLQGNEQFF.

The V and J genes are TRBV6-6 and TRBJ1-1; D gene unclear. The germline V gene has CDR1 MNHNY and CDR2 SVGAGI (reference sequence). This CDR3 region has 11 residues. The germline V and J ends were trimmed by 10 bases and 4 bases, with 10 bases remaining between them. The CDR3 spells CAIEGGTEAFF. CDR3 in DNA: TGTGCCATCGAGGGTGGCACTGAAGCTTTCTTT.

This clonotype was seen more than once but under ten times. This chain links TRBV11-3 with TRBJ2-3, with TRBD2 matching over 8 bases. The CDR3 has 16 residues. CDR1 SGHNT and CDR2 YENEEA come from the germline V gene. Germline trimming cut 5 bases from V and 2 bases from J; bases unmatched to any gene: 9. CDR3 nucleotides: TGTGCCAGCAGCCCAAGTTCGGGACTAGTCACAGATACGCAGTATTTT. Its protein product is CASSPSSGLVTDTQYF.

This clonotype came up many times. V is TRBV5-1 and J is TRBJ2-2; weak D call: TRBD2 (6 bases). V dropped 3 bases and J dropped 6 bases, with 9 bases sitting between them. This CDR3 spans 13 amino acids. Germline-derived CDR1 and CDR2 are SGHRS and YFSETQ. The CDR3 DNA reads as TGCGCCAGCAGCTGGAGGGAATCCGGGGAGCTGTTTTTT. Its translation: CASSWRESGELFF.

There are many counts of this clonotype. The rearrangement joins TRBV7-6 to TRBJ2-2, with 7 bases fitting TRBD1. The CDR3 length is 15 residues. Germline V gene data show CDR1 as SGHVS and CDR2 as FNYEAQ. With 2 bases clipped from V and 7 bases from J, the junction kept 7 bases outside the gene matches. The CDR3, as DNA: TGTGCCAGCAGCTTAAGGGGGCCCTGGATCGGGGAGCTGTTTTTT. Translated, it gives CASSLRGPWIGELFF.

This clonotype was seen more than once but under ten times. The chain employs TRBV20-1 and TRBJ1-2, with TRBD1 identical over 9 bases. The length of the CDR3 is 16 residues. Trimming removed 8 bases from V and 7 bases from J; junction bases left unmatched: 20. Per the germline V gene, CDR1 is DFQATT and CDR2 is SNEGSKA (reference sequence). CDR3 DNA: TGCAGTTGCAGCCGTCCAGGAGGACAGGGGCCTGGTGGCTACACCTTC. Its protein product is CSCSRPGGQGPGGYTF.

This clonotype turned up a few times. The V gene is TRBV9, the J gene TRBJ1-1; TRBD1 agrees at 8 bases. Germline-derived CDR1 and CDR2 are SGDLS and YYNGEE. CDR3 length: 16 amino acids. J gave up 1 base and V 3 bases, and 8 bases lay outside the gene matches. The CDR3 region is CASSAAGTGPNTEAFF. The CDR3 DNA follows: TGTGCCAGCAGCGCTGCCGGGACAGGCCCGAACACTGAAGCTTTCTTT.

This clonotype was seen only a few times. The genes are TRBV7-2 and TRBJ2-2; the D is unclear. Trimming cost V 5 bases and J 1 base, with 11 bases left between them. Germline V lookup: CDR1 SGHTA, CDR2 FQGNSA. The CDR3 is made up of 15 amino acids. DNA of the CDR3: TGTGCCAGCAGCCTCCGGGTCTTGAACACCGGGGAGCTGTTTTTT. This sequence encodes CASSLRVLNTGELFF.

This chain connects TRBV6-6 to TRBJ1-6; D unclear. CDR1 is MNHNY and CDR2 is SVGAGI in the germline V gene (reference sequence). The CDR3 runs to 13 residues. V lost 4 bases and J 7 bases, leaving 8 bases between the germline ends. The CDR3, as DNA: TGTGCCAGCAGTTCGGCACGAAATTCACCCCTCCACTTT. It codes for CASSSARNSPLHF.

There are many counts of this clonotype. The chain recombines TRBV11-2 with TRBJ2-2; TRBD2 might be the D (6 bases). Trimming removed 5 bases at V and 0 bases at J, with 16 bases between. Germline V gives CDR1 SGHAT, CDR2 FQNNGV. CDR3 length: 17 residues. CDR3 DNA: TGTGCCAGCAGCCCCAGACTGTCGGGGGCGAACACCGGGGAGCTGTTTTTT. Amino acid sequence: CASSPRLSGANTGELFF.

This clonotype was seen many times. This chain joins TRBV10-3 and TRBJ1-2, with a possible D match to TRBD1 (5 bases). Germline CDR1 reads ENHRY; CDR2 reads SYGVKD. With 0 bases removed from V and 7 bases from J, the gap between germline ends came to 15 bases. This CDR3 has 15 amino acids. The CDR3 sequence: CAISESRGTSGGYTF. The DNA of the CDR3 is TGTGCCATCAGTGAGTCTAGGGGTACCTCCGGTGGCTACACCTTC.

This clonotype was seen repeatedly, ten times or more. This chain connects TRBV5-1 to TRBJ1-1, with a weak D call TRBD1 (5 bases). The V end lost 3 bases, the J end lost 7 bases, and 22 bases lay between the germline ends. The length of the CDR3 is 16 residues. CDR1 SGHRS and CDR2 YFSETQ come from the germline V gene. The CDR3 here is CASSSQSGLSPGEAFF. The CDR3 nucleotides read TGCGCCAGCAGCTCCCAATCGGGACTGTCGCCAGGTGAAGCTTTCTTT.

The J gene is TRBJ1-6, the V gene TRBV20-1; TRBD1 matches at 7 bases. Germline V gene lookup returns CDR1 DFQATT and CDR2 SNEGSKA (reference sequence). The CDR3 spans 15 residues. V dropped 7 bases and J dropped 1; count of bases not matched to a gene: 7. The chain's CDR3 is CSVTGDGSYNSPLHF. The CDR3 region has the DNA TGCAGTGTCACAGGGGACGGGTCCTATAATTCACCCCTCCACTTT.

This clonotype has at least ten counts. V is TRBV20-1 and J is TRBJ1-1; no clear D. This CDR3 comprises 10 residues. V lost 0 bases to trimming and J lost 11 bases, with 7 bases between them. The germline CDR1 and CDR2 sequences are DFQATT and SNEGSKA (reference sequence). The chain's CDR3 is CSARDRPAFF. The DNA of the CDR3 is TGCAGTGCTAGAGATCGGCCTGCTTTCTTT.

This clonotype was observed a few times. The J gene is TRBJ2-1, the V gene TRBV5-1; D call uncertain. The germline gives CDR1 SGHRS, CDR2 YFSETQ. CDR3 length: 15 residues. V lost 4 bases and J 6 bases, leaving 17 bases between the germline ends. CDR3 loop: CASSHGRLVLNEQFF. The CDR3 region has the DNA TGCGCCAGCAGCCACGGACGTTTGGTCCTCAATGAGCAGTTCTTC.